This T cell receptor (beta chain) was captured by sequencing in a study of shared clonotypes between healthy human individuals. Study results and limitations: Sequencing depth was predicted to influence how clonotypes are shared among donors. Apart from blood, nothing was sampled; tissue repertoires likely differ.

For every subset, genomic DNA was evenly distributed across several immunoSEQ plates. The repertoire was sequenced with immunoSEQ multiplex PCR; TCRdb's copy has only in-frame clones and lacks some. This table holds over 400,000 clones, around 73% found once. The CDR3 consists of 13 residues. CDR1 MDHEN and CDR2 SYDVKM come from the germline V gene. V lost 6 bases to trimming and J lost 3 bases; unmatched junction nucleotides: 2. For this clone: Its antigen remains unknown. This CDR3 is also generated by other DNA sequences in the sample.

Adult Caucasians living in Nashville, Tennessee made up all of the donors. The clonotype was recovered from a woman aged 40 to 50 in good health. Some clones in this sample may be carry-over from other donors' samples. This chain uses TRBV28 with TRBJ2-3; 8 bases agree with TRBD1. Input material: PBMCs. The CDR3 protein is CASRDRGTDTQYF. CDR3 sequence (DNA): TGTGCCAGCAGAGACAGGGGAACAGATACGCAGTATTTT.